This T cell receptor (beta chain) was captured by sequencing in a study of blood T cell repertoires in COVID-19. Trimming removed 0 bases at V and 0 bases at J, with 13 bases between. Looked up from germline, CDR1 is ENHRY and CDR2 is SYGVKD. The CDR3 runs to 17 residues. Sequencing used immunoSEQ multiplex PCR; TCRdb keeps in-frame clones, though not all of them. The data show some 150,000 clones, roughly 86% seen once. Sequenced input: peripheral blood. This clonotype was obtained from a man over 45 with active or convalescent COVID-19. The rearrangement uses TRBV10-3 and TRBJ2-3, with D possibly being TRBD2 (6 bases). DNA of the CDR3: TGTGCCATCAGTGAGTCGGGGGGTAGCACCAGCACAGATACGCAGTATTTT. Amino acid sequence: CAISESGGSTSTDTQYF.